The 8 T cell receptor beta chains below come from one sample, sequenced in a study of T cells in tumors after PD-1 blockade. The protocol was immunoSEQ multiplex PCR, while the TCRdb copy is restricted to in-frame clones and leaves out a portion. Of roughly 50,000 clones listed, approximately 79% are singletons. This sample comprised PBMCs, obtained before anti-PD-1 treatment. The receptor source for this set is a human donor with basal cell carcinoma.

This chain joins TRBV4-1 and TRBJ1-4, with D unclear. CDR1 and CDR2 from the germline V gene are MGHRA and YSYEKL. The CDR3 has 16 residues. Trimming cost V 1 base and J 3 bases, with 12 bases left between them. The CDR3 here is CASSQGTAGANEKLFF. The CDR3 DNA is TGCGCCAGCAGCCAAGGGACGGCCGGGGCTAATGAAAAACTGTTTTTT.

The V and J genes are TRBV5-8 and TRBJ2-5; weak D call: TRBD2 (6 bases). Germline V gene sequence: CDR1 SGHTS, CDR2 YDEGEE. V lost 1 base to trimming and J lost 5 bases, with 21 bases between them. CDR3 length: 17 amino acids. CDR3 residues: CASSLRASVGGRETQYF. CDR3 nucleotide sequence: TGTGCCAGCAGCTTGCGGGCTAGCGTAGGAGGGCGGGAGACCCAGTACTTC. The whole variable domain, filled in from reference TRBV5-8 and TRBJ2-5, reads EAGVTQSPTHLIKTRGQQATLRCSPISGHTSVYWYQQALGLGLQFLLWYDEGEERNRGNFPPRFSGRQFPNYSSELNVNALELEDSALYLCASSLRASVGGRETQYFGPGTRLLVL.

The chain recombines TRBV5-1 with TRBJ1-4; D possibly corresponds to TRBD1 (5 bases). V gave up 4 bases and J gave up 12 bases, with 16 bases separating them. Per the germline V gene, CDR1 is SGHRS and CDR2 is YFSETQ. The CDR3 is 13 residues long. The CDR3 here is CASSPDGVGELFF. The CDR3, as DNA: TGCGCCAGCAGCCCGGACGGGGTGGGGGAACTGTTTTTT.

This chain connects TRBV6-5 to TRBJ1-1; 11 bases agree with TRBD1. This CDR3 is 15 amino acids long. CDR1 MNHEY and CDR2 SVGAGI come from the germline V gene. With 6 bases clipped from V and 0 bases from J, the junction kept 3 bases outside the gene matches. The CDR3 reads CASRGTGGLNTEAFF. The DNA of the CDR3 is TGTGCCAGCAGGGGGACAGGGGGATTGAACACTGAAGCTTTCTTT.

The chain combines TRBV5-8 with TRBJ2-5, with TRBD1 matching 8 bases. Germline V gene sequence: CDR1 SGHTS, CDR2 YDEGEE. The CDR3 loop spans 15 amino acids. The ends lost 4 bases at V and 5 bases at J; junction bases unmatched: 10. CDR3 sequence: CASSPGQDLTETQYF. The CDR3 DNA reads as TGTGCCAGCAGCCCGGGACAGGACCTAACCGAGACCCAGTACTTC.

The V call is TRBV10-1, the J call TRBJ2-3, with 8 bases aligning to TRBD2. The J segment lost 2 bases and the V segment lost 8 bases, leaving 12 bases of the junction unmatched. Germline V CDR1 and CDR2: WNHNN, SYGVQD (reference sequence). The CDR3 runs to 16 residues. The CDR3 DNA is TGCGCCAGCGCCGCCCCCTTAGCGGGAAACACAGATACGCAGTATTTT. Protein product: CASAAPLAGNTDTQYF.

The gene calls are TRBV28 and TRBJ2-1; D is ambiguous. This CDR3 contains 11 residues. CDR1 is MDHEN, CDR2 SYDVKM, per germline. V was trimmed by 5 bases and J by 13 bases, leaving 12 bases between them. Here the CDR3 DNA reads TGTGCCAGCAGTAAAGAACCCGTCCAGTTCTTC. Its protein is CASSKEPVQFF.

The CDR3 is CASSSGTASENIQYF. The CDR3 bases are TGCGCCAGCAGTTCCGGGACAGCTTCAGAAAACATTCAGTACTTC. This chain connects TRBV5-1 to TRBJ2-4; 7 bases are a match to TRBD1. CDR1 and CDR2 from the germline V gene are SGHRS and YFSETQ. The ends lost 5 bases at V and 5 bases at J; junction bases unmatched: 10. The CDR3 totals 15 residues.